What follows are 15 T cell receptor beta chains derived from one specimen sequenced in a study of T-cell memory formation after mild COVID-19 (dated by TCRdb to the early 2020s). Library prep was done by 5' RACE. The listed sequencing device is Illumina NovaSeq 6000. TCRdb's own reprocessing of the public reads used fastp at Q25 and MiXCR and kept productive beta chains. One record per CDR3 amino acid sequence lists the most common genes and DNA. The sample contains approximately 260,000 distinct CDR3 sequences, approximately 15% of them found a single time. The ten largest clones represent 20% to 25% of the sample. Specimen: PBMCs or a T cell subset sorted from them (not recorded which). The receptors were sampled from a man aged 18 to 30 who had mild COVID-19 (a few samples of this study predate the infection). The sample titles of this study are shuffled in the database, so cell type and time point are left out; the donor was told from shared clones.

This clonotype was seen more than once but under ten times. This chain connects TRBV6-2 or TRBV6-3 to TRBJ1-5, with D perhaps matching TRBD1 (6 bases). Trimming took off 2 bases at V and 5 bases at J, with 16 bases between the two ends. This CDR3 has 16 residues. Looked up from germline, CDR1 is MNHEY and CDR2 is SVGEGT. The CDR3 region has the DNA TGTGCCAGCAGTTACGCCCTGACAGGCCGGTATCAGCCCCAGCATTTT. This sequence encodes CASSYALTGRYQPQHF.

This clonotype was picked up a small number of times. The J gene is TRBJ1-6, the V gene TRBV27; no definite D call. The CDR3 runs 15 residues. Germline V gene sequence: CDR1 MNHEY, CDR2 SMNVEV (reference sequence). Trimming stripped 6 bases from V and 0 bases from J, with 9 bases between. CDR3 coding DNA: TGTGCCAGCAGCTCCCAGAGCTCCTATAATTCACCCCTCCACTTT. Its translation is CASSSQSSYNSPLHF.

This clonotype was picked up a small number of times. The rearrangement uses TRBV7-8 and TRBJ2-1, with D possibly matching TRBD2 (6 bases). The CDR3 consists of 13 residues. Germline values: CDR1 SGHVS, CDR2 FQNEAQ. V dropped 5 bases and J dropped 6 bases, with 11 bases sitting between them. The CDR3 reads CASSMGLFNEQFF. The CDR3 DNA reads as TGTGCCAGCAGCATGGGACTTTTCAATGAGCAGTTCTTC.

There are many counts of this clonotype. V and J are TRBV20-1 and TRBJ2-7; tentatively, D is TRBD1 (7 bases). This CDR3 has 12 amino acids. V lost 6 bases and J 3 bases, leaving 12 bases between the germline ends. Germline CDR1 DFQATT, CDR2 SNEGSKA (reference sequence). The CDR3 DNA is TGCAGTGCCGGGGGACAGATCTACGAGCAGTACTTC. Protein: CSAGGQIYEQYF.

The J gene is TRBJ2-1, the V gene TRBV5-1; tentatively, D is TRBD1 (5 bases). Germline V lookup: CDR1 SGHRS, CDR2 YFSETQ. The V end was cut by 7 bases, the J end by 5 bases, with 16 bases between. This CDR3 comprises 14 residues. The CDR3 bases are TGCGCCAGCCTCTGGACACCCGAACACAATGAGCAGTTCTTC. It yields the protein CASLWTPEHNEQFF.

This clonotype has just a few counts. The chain uses TRBV5-1 and TRBJ2-3; D may be TRBD1 or TRBD2 (5 bases each). V was cut by 0 bases and J by 3 bases, with 11 bases left in between. The germline CDR1 and CDR2 sequences are SGHRS and YFSETQ. The CDR3 has 15 residues. CDR3 nucleotide sequence: TGCGCCAGCAGCTTGGTGGGGGTTGTAACAGATACGCAGTATTTT. Its protein product is CASSLVGVVTDTQYF.

The chain joins TRBV7-2 to TRBJ2-1; D ambiguous. This CDR3 has 14 residues. Germline CDR1 reads SGHTA; CDR2 reads FQGNSA. V lost 3 bases and J 5 bases, leaving 11 bases between the germline ends. The DNA for the CDR3 is TGTGCCAGCAGCTTTGGTCCAGTTAACAATGAGCAGTTCTTC. Amino acids: CASSFGPVNNEQFF.

The gene calls are TRBV6-6 and TRBJ1-1, with a possible D match to TRBD1 (5 bases). CDR1 and CDR2 from the germline V gene are MNHNY and SVGAGI (reference sequence). This CDR3 spans 12 amino acids. V gave up 7 bases and J gave up 4 bases, with 10 bases separating them. The DNA of the CDR3 is TGTGCCAGCAAGGGCGGGGGCACTGAAGCTTTCTTT. Its protein is CASKGGGTEAFF.

This clonotype was found a few times. The chain has TRBV20-1 and TRBJ2-2; D uncertain. CDR1 and CDR2 (germline): DFQATT, SNEGSKA (reference sequence). The CDR3 runs to 12 residues. Trimming removed 6 bases from V and 8 bases from J, with 13 bases in between. CDR3 residues: CSARALWGELFF. In DNA form, the CDR3 reads TGCAGTGCCCGGGCGTTGTGGGGGGAGCTGTTTTTT.

The chain joins TRBV11-2 to TRBJ2-7, with D possibly being TRBD1 or TRBD2 (5 bases each). The CDR3 is 13 amino acids. Trimming shortened V by 6 bases and J by 3 bases, and 12 bases separated the two germline ends. CDR1 and CDR2 (germline): SGHAT, FQNNGV. CDR3 nucleotide sequence: TGTGCCAGCAGTTGGGACGGCTACTACGAGCAGTACGTC. This gives the protein CASSWDGYYEQYV.

The chain combines TRBV7-9 with TRBJ2-7; D uncertain. Trimming stripped 6 bases from V and 2 bases from J, with 8 bases between. CDR1 and CDR2 (germline): SEHNR, FQNEAQ (reference sequence). The CDR3 is 12 amino acids. The CDR3 nucleotides are TGTGCCAGCAGTAACCCAGCCTACGAGCAGTACTTC. Translating it yields CASSNPAYEQYF.

The gene calls are TRBV4-2 and TRBJ1-4; D unresolved. V shed 0 bases and J shed 0 bases, with 5 bases lying between them. CDR1 and CDR2 (germline): LGHNA, YNFKEQ. This CDR3 is 15 amino acids long. The CDR3 sequence is CASSQDLATNEKLFF. CDR3 bases: TGTGCCAGCAGCCAAGATCTGGCAACTAATGAAAAACTGTTTTTT.

This clonotype was recorded a few times. V gene TRBV25-1 combines with J gene TRBJ2-1, with TRBD2 as a possible D gene (6 bases). V lost 3 bases and J lost 10, with 16 bases in between. The V gene's germline CDR1 is MGHDK and CDR2 SYGVNS. This CDR3 has 14 residues. The CDR3 DNA is TGTGCCAGCAGTGAGTGGGCGCCCAGCGGGGAGCAGTTCTTC. This gives the protein CASSEWAPSGEQFF. Combining the CDR3 with reference TRBV25-1 and TRBJ2-1 gives the whole variable domain EADIYQTPRYLVIGTGKKITLECSQTMGHDKMYWYQQDPGMELHLIHYSYGVNSTEKGDLSSESTVSRIRTEHFPLTLESARPSHTSQYLCASSEWAPSGEQFFGPGTRLTVL.

This clonotype has just a few counts. The chain joins TRBV7-3 to TRBJ1-2, with 12 bases matching TRBD1. With V trimmed by 10 bases and J by 7 bases, 13 bases remained unmatched. Looked up from germline, CDR1 is SGHTA and CDR2 is FQGTGA. CDR3 length equals 15 residues. The CDR3 sequence is CAKAGTGGGCLGYTF. The CDR3 DNA sequence: TGTGCCAAAGCCGGGACAGGGGGCGGCTGCCTTGGCTACACCTTC. Based on the CDR3 plus reference TRBV7-3 and TRBJ1-2, the full variable domain is GAGVSQTPSNKVTEKGKYVELRCDPISGHTALYWYRQSLGQGPEFLIYFQGTGAADDSGLPNDRFFAVRPEGSVSTLKIQRTERGDSAVYLCAKAGTGGGCLGYTFGSGTRLTVV.

The table lists this clonotype with a few counts. The chain is built from TRBV5-1 and TRBJ1-1, with D unclear. Germline V lookup: CDR1 SGHRS, CDR2 YFSETQ. CDR3 length equals 16 residues. The V end was cut by 6 bases, the J end by 1 base, with 19 bases between. The CDR3 reads CASTVDGARTNTEAFF. CDR3 bases: TGCGCCAGCACCGTAGACGGAGCAAGGACGAACACTGAAGCTTTCTTT.